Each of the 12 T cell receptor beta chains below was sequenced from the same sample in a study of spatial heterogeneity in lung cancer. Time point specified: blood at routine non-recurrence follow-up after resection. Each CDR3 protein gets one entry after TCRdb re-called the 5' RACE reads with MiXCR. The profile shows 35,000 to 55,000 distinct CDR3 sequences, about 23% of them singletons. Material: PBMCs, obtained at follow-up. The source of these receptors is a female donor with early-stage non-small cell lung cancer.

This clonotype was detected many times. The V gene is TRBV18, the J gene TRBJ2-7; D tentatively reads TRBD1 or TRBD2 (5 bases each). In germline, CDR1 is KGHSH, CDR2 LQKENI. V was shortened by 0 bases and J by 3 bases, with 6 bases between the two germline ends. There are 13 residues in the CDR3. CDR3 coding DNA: TGTGCCAGCTCACCACCGGGGGACTACGAGCAGTACGTC. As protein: CASSPPGDYEQYV.

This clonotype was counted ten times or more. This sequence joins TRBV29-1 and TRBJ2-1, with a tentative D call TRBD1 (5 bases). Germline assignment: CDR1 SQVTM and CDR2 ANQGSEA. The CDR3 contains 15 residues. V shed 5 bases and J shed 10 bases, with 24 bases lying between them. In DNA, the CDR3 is TGCAGCGTTTTAGGATGGAGACTGGGGCCTGGGGAGCAGTTCTTC. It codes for CSVLGWRLGPGEQFF.

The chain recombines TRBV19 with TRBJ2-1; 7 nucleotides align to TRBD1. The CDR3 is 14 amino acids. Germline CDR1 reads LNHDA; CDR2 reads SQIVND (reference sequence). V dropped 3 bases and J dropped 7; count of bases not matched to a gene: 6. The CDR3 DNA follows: TGTGCCAGTAGTATCAACAGGGGAGCGAATGAGCAGTTCTTC. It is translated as CASSINRGANEQFF. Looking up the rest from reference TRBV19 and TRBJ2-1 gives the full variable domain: DGGITQSPKYLFRKEGQNVTLSCEQNLNHDAMYWYRQDPGQGLRLIYYSQIVNDFQKGDIAEGYSVSREKKESFPLTVTSAQKNPTAFYLCASSINRGANEQFFGPGTRLTVL.

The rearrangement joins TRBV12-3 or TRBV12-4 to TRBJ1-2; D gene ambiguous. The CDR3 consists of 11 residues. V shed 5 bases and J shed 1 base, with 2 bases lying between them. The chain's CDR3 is CASSINYGYTF. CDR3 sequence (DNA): TGTGCCAGCAGTATTAACTATGGCTACACCTTC.

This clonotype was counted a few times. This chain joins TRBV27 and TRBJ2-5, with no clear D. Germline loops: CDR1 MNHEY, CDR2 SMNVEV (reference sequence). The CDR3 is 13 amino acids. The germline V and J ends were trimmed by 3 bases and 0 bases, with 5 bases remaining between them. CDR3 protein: CASSLAHQETQYF. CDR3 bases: TGTGCCAGCAGTTTGGCCCACCAAGAGACCCAGTACTTC.

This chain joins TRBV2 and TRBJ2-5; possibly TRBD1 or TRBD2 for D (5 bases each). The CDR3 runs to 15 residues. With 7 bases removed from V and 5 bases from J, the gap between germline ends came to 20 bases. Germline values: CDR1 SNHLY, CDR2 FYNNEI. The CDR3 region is CASIRESGAEETQYF. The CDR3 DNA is TGTGCCAGCATAAGGGAGAGTGGGGCGGAGGAGACCCAGTACTTC.

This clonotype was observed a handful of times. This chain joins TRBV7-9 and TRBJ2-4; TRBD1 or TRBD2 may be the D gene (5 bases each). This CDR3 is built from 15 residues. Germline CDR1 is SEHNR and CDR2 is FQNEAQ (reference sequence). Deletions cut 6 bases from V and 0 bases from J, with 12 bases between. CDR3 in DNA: TGTGCCAGCAGTTCGGGGCTAATAGCCAAAAACATTCAGTACTTC. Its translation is CASSSGLIAKNIQYF.

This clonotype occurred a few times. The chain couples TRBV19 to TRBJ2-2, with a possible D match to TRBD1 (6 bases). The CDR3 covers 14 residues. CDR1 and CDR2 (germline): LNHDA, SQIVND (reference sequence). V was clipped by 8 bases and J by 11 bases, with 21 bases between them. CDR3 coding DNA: TGTGCCAGTCGGGGAGCAGGGGTGCGTTTAGAGCTGTTTTTT. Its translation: CASRGAGVRLELFF.

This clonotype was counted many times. The CDR3 reads CASGRYNEQFF. The CDR3 DNA follows: TGTGCCAGCGGACGGTACAATGAGCAGTTCTTC. This chain connects TRBV6-5 to TRBJ2-1; D is undetermined. CDR1 is MNHEY, CDR2 SVGAGI, per germline. V shed 8 bases and J shed 4 bases, with 6 bases lying between them. The CDR3 is 11 residues long.

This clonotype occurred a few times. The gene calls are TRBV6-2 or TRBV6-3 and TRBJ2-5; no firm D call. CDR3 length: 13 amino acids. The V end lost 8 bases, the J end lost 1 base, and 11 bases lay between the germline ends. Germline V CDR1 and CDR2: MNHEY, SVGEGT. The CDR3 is CASRTVPQETQYF. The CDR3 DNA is TGTGCCAGCCGAACGGTACCCCAAGAGACCCAGTACTTC.

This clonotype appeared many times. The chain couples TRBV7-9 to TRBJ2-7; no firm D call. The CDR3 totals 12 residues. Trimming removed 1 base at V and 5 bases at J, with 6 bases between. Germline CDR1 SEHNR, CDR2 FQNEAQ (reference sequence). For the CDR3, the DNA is TGTGCCAGCAGCTTAGGGGAACACGAGCAGTACTTC. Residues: CASSLGEHEQYF.

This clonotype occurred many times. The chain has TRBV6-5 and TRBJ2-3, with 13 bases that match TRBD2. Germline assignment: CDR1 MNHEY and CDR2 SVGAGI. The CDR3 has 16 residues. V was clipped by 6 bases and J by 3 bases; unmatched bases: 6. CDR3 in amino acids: CASSPTSGGLTDTQYF. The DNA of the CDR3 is TGTGCCAGCAGCCCGACTAGCGGGGGGTTGACAGATACGCAGTATTTT.